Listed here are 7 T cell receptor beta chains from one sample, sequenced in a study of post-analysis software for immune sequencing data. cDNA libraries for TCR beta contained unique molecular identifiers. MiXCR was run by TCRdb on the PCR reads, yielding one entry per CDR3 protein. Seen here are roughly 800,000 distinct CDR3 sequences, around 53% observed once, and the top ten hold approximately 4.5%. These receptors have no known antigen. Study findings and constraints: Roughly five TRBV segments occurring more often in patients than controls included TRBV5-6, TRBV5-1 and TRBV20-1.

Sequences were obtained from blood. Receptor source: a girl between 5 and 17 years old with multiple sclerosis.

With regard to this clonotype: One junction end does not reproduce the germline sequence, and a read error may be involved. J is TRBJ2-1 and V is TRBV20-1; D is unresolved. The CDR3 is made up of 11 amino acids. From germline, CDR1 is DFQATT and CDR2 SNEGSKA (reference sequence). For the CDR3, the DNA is TGCAGTGCTAGTCCGTTTGATGAGAGCACCTTC. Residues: CSASPFDESTF.

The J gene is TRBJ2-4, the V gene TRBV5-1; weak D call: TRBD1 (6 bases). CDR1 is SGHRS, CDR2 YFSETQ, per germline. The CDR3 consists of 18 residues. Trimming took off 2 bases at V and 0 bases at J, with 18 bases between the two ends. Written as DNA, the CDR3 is TGCGCCAGCAGCTTAACTCGGGACACTGTTCTAGCCAAAAACATTCAGTACTTC. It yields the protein CASSLTRDTVLAKNIQYF.

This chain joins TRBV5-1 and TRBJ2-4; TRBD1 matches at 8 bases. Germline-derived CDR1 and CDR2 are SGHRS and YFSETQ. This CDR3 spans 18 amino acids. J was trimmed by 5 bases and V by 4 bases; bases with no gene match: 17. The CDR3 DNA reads TGCGCCAGCAGCGTGGGGGGAGGACAGGGCGTAAAGGAAAACATTCAGTACTTC. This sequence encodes CASSVGGGQGVKENIQYF. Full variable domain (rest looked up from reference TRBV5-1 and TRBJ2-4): KAGVTQTPRYLIKTRGQQVTLSCSPISGHRSVSWYQQTPGQGLQFLFEYFSETQRNKGNFPGRFSGRQFSNSRSEMNVSTLELGDSALYLCASSVGGGQGVKENIQYFGAGTRLSVL.

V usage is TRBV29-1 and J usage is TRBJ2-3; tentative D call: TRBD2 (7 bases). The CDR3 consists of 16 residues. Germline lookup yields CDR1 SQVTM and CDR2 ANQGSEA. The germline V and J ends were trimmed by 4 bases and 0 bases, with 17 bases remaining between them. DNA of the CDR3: TGCAGCGTTGTGGGCCTTGAGGGGGGGAGCACAGATACGCAGTATTTT. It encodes CSVVGLEGGSTDTQYF.

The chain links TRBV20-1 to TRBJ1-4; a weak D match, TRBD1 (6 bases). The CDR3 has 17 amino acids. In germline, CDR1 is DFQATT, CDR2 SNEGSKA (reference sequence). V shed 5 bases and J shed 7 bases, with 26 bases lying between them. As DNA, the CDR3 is TGCAGTGCTCGAAAGAGGGGGGCGCCGGATGGAGTTGAAAAACTGTTTTTT. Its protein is CSARKRGAPDGVEKLFF.

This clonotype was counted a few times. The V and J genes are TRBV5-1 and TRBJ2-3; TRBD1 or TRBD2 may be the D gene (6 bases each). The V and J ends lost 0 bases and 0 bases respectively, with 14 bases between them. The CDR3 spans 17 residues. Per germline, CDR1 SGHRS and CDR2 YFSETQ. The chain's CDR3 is CASSLAGGGGSTDTQYF. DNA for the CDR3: TGCGCCAGCAGCTTGGCCGGAGGGGGAGGAAGCACAGATACGCAGTATTTT. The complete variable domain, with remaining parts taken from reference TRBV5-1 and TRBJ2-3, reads KAGVTQTPRYLIKTRGQQVTLSCSPISGHRSVSWYQQTPGQGLQFLFEYFSETQRNKGNFPGRFSGRQFSNSRSEMNVSTLELGDSALYLCASSLAGGGGSTDTQYFGPGTRLTVL.

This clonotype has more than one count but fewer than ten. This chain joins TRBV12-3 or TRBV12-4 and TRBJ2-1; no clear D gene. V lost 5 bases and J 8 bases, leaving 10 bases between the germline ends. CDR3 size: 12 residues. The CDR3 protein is CASSASRYEQFF. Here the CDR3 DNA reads TGTGCCAGCAGTGCCAGTCGCTATGAGCAGTTCTTC.